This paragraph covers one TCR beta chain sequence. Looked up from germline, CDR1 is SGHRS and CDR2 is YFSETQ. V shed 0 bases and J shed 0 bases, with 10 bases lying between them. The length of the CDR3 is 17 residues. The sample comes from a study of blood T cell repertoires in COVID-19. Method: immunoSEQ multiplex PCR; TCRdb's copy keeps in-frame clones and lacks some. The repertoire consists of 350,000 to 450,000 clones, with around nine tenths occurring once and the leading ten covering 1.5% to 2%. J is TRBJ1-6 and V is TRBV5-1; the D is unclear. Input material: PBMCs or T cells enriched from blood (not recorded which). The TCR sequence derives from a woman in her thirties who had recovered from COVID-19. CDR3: CASSLEQVFSYNSPLHF. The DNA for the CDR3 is TGCGCCAGCAGCTTGGAGCAGGTGTTCTCCTATAATTCACCCCTCCACTTT.